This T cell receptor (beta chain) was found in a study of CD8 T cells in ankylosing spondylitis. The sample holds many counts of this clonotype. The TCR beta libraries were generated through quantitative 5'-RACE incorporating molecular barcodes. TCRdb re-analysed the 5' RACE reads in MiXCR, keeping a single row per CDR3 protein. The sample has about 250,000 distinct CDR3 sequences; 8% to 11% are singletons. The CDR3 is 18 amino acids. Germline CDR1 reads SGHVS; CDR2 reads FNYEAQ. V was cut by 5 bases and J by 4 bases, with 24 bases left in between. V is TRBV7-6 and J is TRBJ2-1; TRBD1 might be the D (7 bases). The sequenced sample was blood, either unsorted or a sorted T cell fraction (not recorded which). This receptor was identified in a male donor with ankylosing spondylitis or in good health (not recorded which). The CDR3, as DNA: TGTGCCAGCAGCCCCGCAGGGGGAGGCCATCCCGGGTACAATGAGCAGTTCTTC. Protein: CASSPAGGGHPGYNEQFF.